This T cell receptor (beta chain) came from a study of control samples from healthy donors and cancer patients. Only in-frame clones appear in the TCRdb table, and some are missing; sequencing was by immunoSEQ multiplex PCR. The table shows some 89,000 clones, with under 90% occurring only once. V was clipped by 5 bases and J by 6 bases, with 23 bases between them. The CDR3 length is 17 residues. Germline V CDR1 and CDR2: SGHTA, FQGTGA. The rearrangement joins TRBV7-3 to TRBJ2-1; D is possibly TRBD1 (5 bases). Source material: blood. The TCR was taken from a woman aged 40 to 49 in good health. In nucleotides, the CDR3 is TGTGCCAGCAGCCCGAGACTGGGGCCGCGACCTGGCAATGAGCAGTTCTTC. Protein: CASSPRLGPRPGNEQFF.